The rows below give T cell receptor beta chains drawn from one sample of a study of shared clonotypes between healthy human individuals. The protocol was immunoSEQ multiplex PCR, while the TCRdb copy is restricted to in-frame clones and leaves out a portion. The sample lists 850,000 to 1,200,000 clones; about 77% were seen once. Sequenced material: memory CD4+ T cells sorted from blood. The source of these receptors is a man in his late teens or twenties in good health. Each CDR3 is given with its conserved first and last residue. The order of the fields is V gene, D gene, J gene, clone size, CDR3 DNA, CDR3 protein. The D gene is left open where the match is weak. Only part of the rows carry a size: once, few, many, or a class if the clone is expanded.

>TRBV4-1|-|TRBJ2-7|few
TGCGCCAGCAGGCCCGGCGCAGGGTACGCCTACGAGCAGTACTTC
CASRPGAGYAYEQYF
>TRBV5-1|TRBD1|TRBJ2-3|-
TGCGCCAGCAGCTTAAGTGGGACAGGGAAAGATACGCAGTATTTT
CASSLSGTGKDTQYF
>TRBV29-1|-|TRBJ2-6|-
TGCAGCGTTGGGGTGGGGAGCTCTGGGGCCAACGTCCTGACTTTC
CSVGVGSSGANVLTF
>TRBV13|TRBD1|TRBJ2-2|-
TGTGCCAGCAGCTTAGACCGAGGGGGCACGAACACCGGGGAGCTGTTTTTT
CASSLDRGGTNTGELFF
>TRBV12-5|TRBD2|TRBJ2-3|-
TGTGCTACCTCTCCCGGGACTAGCGGGGCCGCGGATACGCAGTATTTT
CATSPGTSGAADTQYF
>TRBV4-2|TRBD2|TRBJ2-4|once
TGTGCCAGCAGCCAAGGCGGCACTAGCGGGGGGAATCTAGCCAAAAACATTCAGTACTTC
CASSQGGTSGGNLAKNIQYF
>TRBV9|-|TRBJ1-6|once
TGTGCCAGCAGCGTAGGGCAGGTCACCGGGAATTCACCCCTCCACTTT
CASSVGQVTGNSPLHF
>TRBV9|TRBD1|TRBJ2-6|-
TGTGCCAGCAGCGGCGGACAGGGGGGATCCTCTGGGGCCAACGTCCTGACTTTC
CASSGGQGGSSGANVLTF
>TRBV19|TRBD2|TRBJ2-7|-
TGTGCCAGTAGTTCCCGACGGACTAGTCTTGGCGAGCAGTACTTC
CASSSRRTSLGEQYF
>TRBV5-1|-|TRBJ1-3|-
TGCGCCAGCAGCCAAATGTCTGGGGGAAACACCATATATTTT
CASSQMSGGNTIYF
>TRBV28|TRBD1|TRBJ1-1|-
TGTGCCAGCAGTTTCCTGACAGGGAAGGACACTGAAGCTTTCTTT
CASSFLTGKDTEAFF
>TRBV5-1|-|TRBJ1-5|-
TGCGCCAGCAGCCCCGCGGCAGGGAGTTATCAGCCCCAGCATTTT
CASSPAAGSYQPQHF
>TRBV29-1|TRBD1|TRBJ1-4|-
TGCAGCGTGGGGGACAGGTTTGAAAAACTGTTTTTT
CSVGDRFEKLFF